Shown below are 29 T cell receptor beta chains from a single sample sequenced in a study of beta chain features in type 1 diabetes. Every bit of the isolated RNA underwent reverse transcription, so sequencing read expressed TCRB transcripts. Some clones are missing from TCRdb's copy, which holds only in-frame ones; the method was immunoSEQ multiplex PCR. Of around 300,000 clones listed, 14% are singletons. The sample taken for sequencing was central memory CD4+ T cells from blood. These receptors all stem from a man younger than 45 in good health.

V is TRBV30 and J is TRBJ2-1, with 8 nucleotides matching TRBD2. Germline V gives CDR1 GTSNPN, CDR2 SVGIG (reference sequence). The CDR3 consists of 13 residues. The ends lost 5 bases at V and 9 bases at J; junction bases unmatched: 9. CDR3 sequence (DNA): TGTGCCTGGGTACCAGCGGGAGACCGTGAGCAGTTCTTC. Translated: CAWVPAGDREQFF.

This clone was observed a handful of times. The CDR3 loop is CASRRQGAGNYGYTF. The CDR3, as DNA: TGCGCCAGCAGGCGACAGGGGGCTGGAAACTATGGCTACACCTTC. This chain joins TRBV4-1 and TRBJ1-2; 10 nucleotides agree with TRBD1. The V and J ends lost 6 bases and 2 bases, in that order; junction bases with no gene match: 6. Germline loops: CDR1 MGHRA, CDR2 YSYEKL. The CDR3 length is 15 residues.

This clone has just a few counts. The chain uses TRBV19 and TRBJ1-6, with 8 bases identical to TRBD1. V lost 4 bases to trimming and J lost 9 bases; unmatched junction nucleotides: 11. The germline gives CDR1 LNHDA, CDR2 SQIVND (reference sequence). The CDR3 consists of 16 residues. CDR3 DNA: TGTGCCAGTAGTAACGTCCTCAGGGGGCTAACTTCACCCCTCCACTTT. It specifies CASSNVLRGLTSPLHF. The full variable domain, completed using reference TRBV19 and TRBJ1-6, is DGGITQSPKYLFRKEGQNVTLSCEQNLNHDAMYWYRQDPGQGLRLIYYSQIVNDFQKGDIAEGYSVSREKKESFPLTVTSAQKNPTAFYLCASSNVLRGLTSPLHFGNGTRLTVT.

The rearrangement links TRBV7-6 to TRBJ1-1, with 9 bases fitting TRBD1. CDR1 is SGHVS, CDR2 FNYEAQ, per germline. The CDR3 loop spans 15 amino acids. The J segment lost 5 bases and the V segment lost 5 bases, leaving 9 bases of the junction unmatched. The CDR3 DNA follows: TGTGCCAGCAGCCCCGGGGGACAGGGAGGGACTGAAGCTTTCTTT. The encoded protein is CASSPGGQGGTEAFF. Looking up the rest from reference TRBV7-6 and TRBJ1-1 gives the full variable domain: GAGVSQSPRYKVTKRGQDVALRCDPISGHVSLYWYRQALGQGPEFLTYFNYEAQQDKSGLPNDRFSAERPEGSISTLTIQRTEQRDSAMYRCASSPGGQGGTEAFFGQGTRLTVV.

The table lists this clone with a few counts. The CDR3 here is CAWSKGQSIGSNQPQHF. CDR3 coding DNA: TGTGCCTGGAGTAAGGGACAGTCAATTGGAAGCAATCAGCCCCAGCATTTT. This chain connects TRBV30 to TRBJ1-5; TRBD1 agrees at 7 bases. V shed 2 bases, J shed 1 base, and the junction held 11 bases outside the gene matches. The CDR3 covers 17 residues. Germline loops: CDR1 GTSNPN, CDR2 SVGIG (reference sequence).

There are a few counts of this clone. The chain employs TRBV5-6 and TRBJ2-5; the match to TRBD1 covers 11 bases. With V trimmed by 4 bases and J by 5 bases, 4 bases remained unmatched. This CDR3 region has 14 residues. Germline V gene lookup returns CDR1 SGHDT and CDR2 YYEEEE. This chain's CDR3 is CASSGQGAQETQYF. The CDR3 DNA reads TGTGCCAGCAGCGGACAGGGGGCGCAGGAGACCCAGTACTTC. Full variable domain (outside the CDR3, taken from reference TRBV5-6 and TRBJ2-5): DAGVTQSPTHLIKTRGQQVTLRCSPKSGHDTVSWYQQALGQGPQFIFQYYEEEERQRGNFPDRFSGHQFPNYSSELNVNALLLGDSALYLCASSGQGAQETQYFGPGTRLLVL.

This clone was seen a few times. The rearrangement joins TRBV19 to TRBJ1-5, with D possibly matching TRBD1 (5 bases). Trimming removed 7 bases from V and 0 bases from J, with 10 bases in between. The germline V gene encodes CDR1 LNHDA and CDR2 SQIVND (reference sequence). The CDR3 extends over 14 amino acids. The CDR3 loop is CASNGGYSNQPQHF. The CDR3 DNA follows: TGTGCCAGTAATGGGGGTTATAGCAATCAGCCCCAGCATTTT.

A note on this clone: At one end the junction does not follow the germline gene, possibly because of a read error. This same CDR3 is encoded by further DNA sequences in the sample. The V gene is TRBV5-1, the J gene TRBJ2-1; a possible D gene is TRBD1 (5 bases). The CDR3 has 16 residues. CDR1 is SGHRS, CDR2 YFSETQ, per germline. In DNA form, the CDR3 reads TGCGCCAGCAGCTTTGAGCCCAGGGCGACCTACAATGAGCAATTCTTC. Translation gives CASSFEPRATYNEQFF.

This chain joins TRBV6-5 and TRBJ2-3; D may be TRBD2 (5 bases). The V end lost 8 bases, the J end lost 12 bases, and 27 bases lay between the germline ends. The CDR3 length is 15 residues. Germline CDR1 MNHEY, CDR2 SVGAGI. The CDR3 coding sequence is TGTGCCAGCGAGAATGCCGGGATAGGTTCTGATTACCAGTATTTT. It codes for CASENAGIGSDYQYF.

This chain links TRBV4-1 with TRBJ2-7; D possibly matches TRBD1 or TRBD2 (6 bases each). This CDR3 spans 16 amino acids. The ends were cut back, 0 bases at V and 1 base at J, with 13 bases in the middle. Germline loops: CDR1 MGHRA, CDR2 YSYEKL. The CDR3 DNA reads TGCGCCAGCAGCCAAGATAGTAGGGGGGTTTCCTACGAGCAGTACTTC. Protein product: CASSQDSRGVSYEQYF.

V gene TRBV6-5 combines with J gene TRBJ2-5, with D unclear. Germline-derived CDR1 and CDR2 are MNHEY and SVGAGI. Trimming removed 7 bases from V and 2 bases from J, with 5 bases in between. This CDR3 is built from 11 residues. CDR3 nucleotides: TGTGCCAGCATCCTACAAGAGACCCAGTACTTC. Amino acids: CASILQETQYF.

This clone was seen a handful of times. The chain recombines TRBV27 with TRBJ1-3, with TRBD1 as a possible D gene (5 bases). Trimming cost V 2 bases and J 2 bases, with 7 bases left between them. Germline values: CDR1 MNHEY, CDR2 SMNVEV (reference sequence). The CDR3 runs to 14 residues. For the CDR3, the DNA is TGTGCCAGCAGTTTAGACAGAGCTGGAAACACCATATATTTT. Protein product: CASSLDRAGNTIYF.

Concerning this clone: The sample contains more than one DNA sequence encoding this CDR3. This sequence joins TRBV7-2 and TRBJ2-3, with D possibly TRBD1 on 5 matching bases. The germline V and J ends were trimmed by 2 bases and 1 base, with 7 bases remaining between them. CDR3 size: 14 residues. Germline values: CDR1 SGHTA, CDR2 FQGNSA. The CDR3 region is CASSLRGRTDTQYF. Written as DNA, the CDR3 is TGTGCCAGCAGCTTAAGGGGCCGCACAGATACGCAGTATTTT.

This clone came up a few times. The V and J genes are TRBV7-2 and TRBJ1-5; unclear D gene. CDR1 and CDR2 from the germline V gene are SGHTA and FQGNSA. This CDR3 has 13 residues. V lost 5 bases and J lost 7, with 12 bases in between. The CDR3 DNA is TGTGCCAGCAGCCCGGACCGTGCACAGCCCCAGCATTTT. Amino acids: CASSPDRAQPQHF.

This clone was counted a few times. Other DNA variants within this sample encode the same CDR3. The chain is built from TRBV7-3 and TRBJ2-1; 8 nucleotides align to TRBD2. CDR1 is SGHTA and CDR2 is FQGTGA in the germline V gene. This CDR3 has 13 residues. V shed 5 bases and J 9 bases; nucleotides not matched to a gene: 6. In nucleotides, the CDR3 is TGTGCCAGCAGCCTCGCGCGGGAGGCTGAGCAGTTCTTC. It codes for CASSLAREAEQFF. The full variable domain, in which reference TRBV7-3 and TRBJ2-1 provide the parts outside the CDR3, is GAGVSQTPSNKVTEKGKYVELRCDPISGHTALYWYRQSLGQGPEFLIYFQGTGAADDSGLPNDRFFAVRPEGSVSTLKIQRTERGDSAVYLCASSLAREAEQFFGPGTRLTVL.

The chain uses TRBV13 and TRBJ2-7; TRBD1 matches at 8 bases. CDR1 is PRHDT, CDR2 FYEKMQ, per germline (reference sequence). The CDR3 consists of 13 residues. The V and J ends lost 5 bases and 9 bases, in that order; junction bases with no gene match: 9. The chain's CDR3 is CASSPQRTGRQYV. In nucleotides, the CDR3 is TGTGCCAGCAGCCCCCAGAGGACAGGGCGGCAGTACGTC.

J is TRBJ1-2 and V is TRBV7-2; D possibly corresponds to TRBD1 (6 bases). This CDR3 contains 14 residues. The V gene lost 1 base and the J gene lost 8 bases, with 14 bases spanning the gap. Germline V gives CDR1 SGHTA, CDR2 FQGNSA. The CDR3 spells CASSLDRDKGGYTF. CDR3 coding DNA: TGTGCCAGCAGCTTAGACAGGGACAAAGGCGGCTACACCTTC.

This clone was picked up a small number of times. This chain's CDR3 is CASSVSSGAYNEQFF. The CDR3 DNA follows: TGTGCCAGCAGCGTATCTAGCGGGGCTTACAATGAGCAGTTCTTC. The chain carries TRBV11-3 and TRBJ2-1, with 9 bases that match TRBD2. Trimming removed 5 bases from V and 4 bases from J; junction bases left unmatched: 6. Germline loops: CDR1 SGHNT, CDR2 YENEEA. This CDR3 has 15 amino acids.

The rearrangement joins TRBV7-3 to TRBJ2-7; D remains unclear. Germline CDR1 reads SGHTA; CDR2 reads FQGTGA. Trimming took off 5 bases at V and 0 bases at J, with 5 bases between the two ends. This CDR3 comprises 12 residues. The CDR3 protein is CASSRGSYEQYF. CDR3 nucleotide sequence: TGTGCCAGCAGCCGCGGCTCCTACGAGCAGTACTTC.

A few counts support this clone. The genes are TRBV4-1 and TRBJ2-5, with D maybe TRBD2 (5 bases). Germline values: CDR1 MGHRA, CDR2 YSYEKL. The CDR3 covers 13 residues. The germline V and J ends were trimmed by 8 bases and 2 bases, with 12 bases remaining between them. The CDR3 is CASARREQETQYF. The CDR3 DNA reads TGCGCCAGCGCCAGACGGGAACAAGAGACCCAGTACTTC.

CDR3 protein: CASSTQGNYNYGYTF. In nucleotides, the CDR3 is TGTGCCAGCAGCACCCAGGGGAATTATAACTATGGCTACACCTTC. This chain joins TRBV9 and TRBJ1-2; D is perhaps TRBD1 (6 bases). In germline, CDR1 is SGDLS, CDR2 YYNGEE. The V end was cut by 4 bases, the J end by 1 base, with 14 bases between. The CDR3 is made up of 15 amino acids.

This clone has a count of ten or more. The chain uses TRBV6-6 and TRBJ2-1, with 9 bases identical to TRBD2. Trimming took 10 bases from V and 10 from J; bases not matched to a gene: 11. CDR3 length equals 13 residues. Germline V CDR1 and CDR2: MNHNY, SVGAGI (reference sequence). The CDR3 bases are TGTGCCATATTAGCGGGAGAACGGGACGAGCAGTTCTTC. Its translation is CAILAGERDEQFF.

This clone was seen more than once but under ten times. This chain links TRBV7-9 with TRBJ2-5; a weak D match, TRBD1 (6 bases). CDR1 and CDR2 from the germline V gene are SEHNR and FQNEAQ (reference sequence). The CDR3 loop spans 14 amino acids. V lost 5 bases to trimming and J lost 3 bases, with 13 bases between them. Written as DNA, the CDR3 is TGTGCCAGCAGCCACTACAGGGACGAAGAGACCCAGTACTTC. It encodes CASSHYRDEETQYF.

The genes are TRBV19 and TRBJ2-2; possible D gene TRBD1, 5 bases. With 11 bases removed from V and 2 bases from J, the gap between germline ends came to 30 bases. This CDR3 comprises 19 residues. CDR1 is LNHDA and CDR2 is SQIVND in the germline V gene (reference sequence). The CDR3 is CAGVWPGRVREINTGELFF. The DNA of the CDR3 is TGTGCCGGCGTGTGGCCAGGCAGGGTGCGAGAGATCAACACCGGGGAGCTGTTTTTT.

The table lists this clone with many counts. The V gene is TRBV25-1, the J gene TRBJ1-6, with 8 bases that match TRBD1. The CDR3 runs to 13 residues. CDR1 is MGHDK, CDR2 SYGVNS, per germline. Trimming cost V 6 bases and J 10 bases; bases outside gene matches: 5. The CDR3 region has the DNA TGTGCCAGCAGGCAGGGGGCTCTCTCACCCCTCCACTTT. It is translated as CASRQGALSPLHF.

This clone was counted at least ten times. The same CDR3 can be traced to other DNA sequences in this sample. This chain connects TRBV11-3 to TRBJ2-3; D is possibly TRBD2 (5 bases). CDR3 length equals 14 residues. Germline assignment: CDR1 SGHNT and CDR2 YENEEA. Trimming shortened V by 1 base and J by 3 bases, and 8 bases separated the two germline ends. The CDR3 sequence: CASSLGGVTDTQYF. CDR3 nucleotides: TGTGCCAGCAGCTTAGGGGGAGTGACAGATACGCAGTATTTT. The entire variable domain, with the rest obtained from reference TRBV11-3 and TRBJ2-3, is as follows: EAGVVQSPRYKIIEKKQPVAFWCNPISGHNTLYWYLQNLGQGPELLIRYENEEAVDDSQLPKDRFSAERLKGVDSTLKIQPAELGDSAVYLCASSLGGVTDTQYFGPGTRLTVL.

This chain links TRBV30 with TRBJ1-3; D gene unclear. This CDR3 is built from 12 residues. Germline CDR1 is GTSNPN and CDR2 is SVGIG (reference sequence). Trimming removed 2 bases at V and 7 bases at J, with 9 bases between. CDR3: CAWSLSQNTIYF. DNA of the CDR3: TGTGCCTGGAGTCTATCCCAGAACACCATATATTTT.

The chain is built from TRBV7-9 and TRBJ1-1, with TRBD1 as a possible D gene (5 bases). Trimming shortened V by 1 base and J by 10 bases, and 10 bases separated the two germline ends. This CDR3 has 12 residues. The germline gives CDR1 SEHNR, CDR2 FQNEAQ (reference sequence). CDR3 DNA sequence: TGTGCCAGCAGCTTAGACAGGCGGTCAGCTTTCTTT. Its protein product is CASSLDRRSAFF.

This clone was seen more than once but under ten times. The gene calls are TRBV9 and TRBJ2-4; D remains unclear. The CDR3 spans 15 residues. V lost 2 bases to trimming and J lost 5 bases, with 14 bases between them. Germline V CDR1 and CDR2: SGDLS, YYNGEE. The CDR3 loop reads CASSVDGIPQNIQYF. CDR3 nucleotide sequence: TGTGCCAGCAGCGTGGACGGTATTCCCCAAAACATTCAGTACTTC.